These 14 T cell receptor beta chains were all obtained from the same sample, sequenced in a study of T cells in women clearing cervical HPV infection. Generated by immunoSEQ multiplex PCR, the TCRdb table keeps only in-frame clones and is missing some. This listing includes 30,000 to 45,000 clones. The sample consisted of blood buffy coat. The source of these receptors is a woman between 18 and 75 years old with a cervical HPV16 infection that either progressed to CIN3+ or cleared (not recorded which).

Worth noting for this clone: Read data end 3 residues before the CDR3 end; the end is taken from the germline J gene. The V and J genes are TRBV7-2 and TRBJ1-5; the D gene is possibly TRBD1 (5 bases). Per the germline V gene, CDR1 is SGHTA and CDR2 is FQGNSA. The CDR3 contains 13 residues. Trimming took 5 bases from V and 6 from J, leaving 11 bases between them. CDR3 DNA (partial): TGTGCCAGCAGCCCCCAGGGCGGTCAGCCC. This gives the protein CASSPQGGQP. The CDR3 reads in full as CASSPQGGQPQHF.

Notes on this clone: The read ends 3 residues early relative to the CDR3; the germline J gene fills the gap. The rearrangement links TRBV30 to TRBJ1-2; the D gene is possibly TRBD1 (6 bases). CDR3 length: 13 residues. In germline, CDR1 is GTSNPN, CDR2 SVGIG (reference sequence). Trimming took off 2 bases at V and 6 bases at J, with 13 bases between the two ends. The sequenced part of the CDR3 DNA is TGTGCCTGGAGTCGCCAGGGGAAACATGGC. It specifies CAWSRQGKHG. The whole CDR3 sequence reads CAWSRQGKHGYTF.

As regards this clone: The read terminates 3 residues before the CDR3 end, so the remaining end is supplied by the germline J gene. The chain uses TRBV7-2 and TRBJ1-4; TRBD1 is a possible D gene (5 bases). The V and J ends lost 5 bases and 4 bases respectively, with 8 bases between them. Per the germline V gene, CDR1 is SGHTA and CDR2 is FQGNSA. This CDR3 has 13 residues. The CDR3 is CASSQDSNEKLFF. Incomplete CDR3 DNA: TGTGCCAGCAGCCAAGACAGTAATGAAAAA.

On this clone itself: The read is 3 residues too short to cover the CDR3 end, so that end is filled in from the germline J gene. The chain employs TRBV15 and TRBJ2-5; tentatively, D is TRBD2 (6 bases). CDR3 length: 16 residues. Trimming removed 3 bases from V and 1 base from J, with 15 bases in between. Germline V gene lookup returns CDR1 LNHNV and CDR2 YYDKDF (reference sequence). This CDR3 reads CATSRSRSGFQETQYF. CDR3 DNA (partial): TGTGCCACCAGCAGGAGCAGGAGCGGGTTCCAAGAGACC.

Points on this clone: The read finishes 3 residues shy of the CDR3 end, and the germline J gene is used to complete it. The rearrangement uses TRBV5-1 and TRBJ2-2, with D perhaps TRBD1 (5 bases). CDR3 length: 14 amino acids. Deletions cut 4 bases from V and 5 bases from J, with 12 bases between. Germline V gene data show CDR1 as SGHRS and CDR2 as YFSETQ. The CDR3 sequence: CASSPLDRTGELFF. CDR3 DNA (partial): TGCGCCAGCAGCCCCCTAGACAGAACCGGGGAG.

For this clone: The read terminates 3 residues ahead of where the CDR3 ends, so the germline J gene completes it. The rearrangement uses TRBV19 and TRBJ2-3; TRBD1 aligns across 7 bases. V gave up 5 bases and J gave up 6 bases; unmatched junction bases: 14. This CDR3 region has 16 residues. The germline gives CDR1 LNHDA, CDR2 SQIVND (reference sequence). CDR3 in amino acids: CASSPFLGTAGDTQYF. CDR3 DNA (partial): TGTGCCAGTAGTCCCTTCCTTGGGACAGCTGGCGATACG.

The sequenced part of the CDR3 DNA is TGTGCCAGCTCACAGGGTCGGACTAATGAAAAA. Its protein product is CASSQGRTNEK. The entire CDR3 reads CASSQGRTNEKLFF. The chain couples TRBV19 to TRBJ1-4, with a possible D match to TRBD1 (6 bases). The CDR3 goes on 3 residues after the read ends, and that part is filled in from the germline J gene. The germline V and J ends were trimmed by 9 bases and 2 bases, with 13 bases remaining between them. The CDR3 length is 14 residues. Germline-derived CDR1 and CDR2 are LNHDA and SQIVND (reference sequence).

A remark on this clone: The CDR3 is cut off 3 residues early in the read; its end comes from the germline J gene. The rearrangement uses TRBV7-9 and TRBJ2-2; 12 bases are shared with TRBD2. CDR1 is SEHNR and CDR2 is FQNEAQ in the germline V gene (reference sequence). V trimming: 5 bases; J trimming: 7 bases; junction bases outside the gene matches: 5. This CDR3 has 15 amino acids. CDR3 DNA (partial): TGTGCCAGCAGCCGATGGACTAGCGGGGACGGGGAG. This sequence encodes CASSRWTSGDGE. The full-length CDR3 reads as CASSRWTSGDGELFF.

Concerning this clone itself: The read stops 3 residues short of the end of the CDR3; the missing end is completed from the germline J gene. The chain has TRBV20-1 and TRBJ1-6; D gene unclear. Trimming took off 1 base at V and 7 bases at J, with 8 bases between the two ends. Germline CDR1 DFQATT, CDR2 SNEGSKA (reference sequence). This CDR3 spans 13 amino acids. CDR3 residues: CSARGAGNSPLHF. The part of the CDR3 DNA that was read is TGCAGTGCTAGAGGGGCGGGGAATTCACCC.

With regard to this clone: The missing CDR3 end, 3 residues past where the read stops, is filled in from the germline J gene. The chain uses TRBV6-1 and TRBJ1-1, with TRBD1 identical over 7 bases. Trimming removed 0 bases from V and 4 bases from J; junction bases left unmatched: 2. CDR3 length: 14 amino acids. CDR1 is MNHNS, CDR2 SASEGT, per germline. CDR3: CASSEAAGGTEAFF. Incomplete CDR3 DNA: TGTGCCAGCAGTGAAGCGGCAGGGGGCACTGAA.

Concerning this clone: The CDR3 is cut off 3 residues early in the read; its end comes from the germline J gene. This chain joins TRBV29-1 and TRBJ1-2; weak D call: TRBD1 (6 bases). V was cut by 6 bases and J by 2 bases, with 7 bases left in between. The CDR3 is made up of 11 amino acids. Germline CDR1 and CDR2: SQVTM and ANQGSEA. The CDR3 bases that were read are TGCAGCGTCACAGGGAACTATGGC. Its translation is CSVTGNYG. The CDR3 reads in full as CSVTGNYGYTF.

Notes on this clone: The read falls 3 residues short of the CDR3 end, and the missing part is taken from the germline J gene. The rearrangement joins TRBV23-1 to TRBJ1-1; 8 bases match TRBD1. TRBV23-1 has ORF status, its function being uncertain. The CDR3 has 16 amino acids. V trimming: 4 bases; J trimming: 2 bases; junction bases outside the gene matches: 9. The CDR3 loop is CASSRIRTGLNTEAFF. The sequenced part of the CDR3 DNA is TGCGCCAGCAGTCGCATACGGACAGGGTTAAACACTGAA.

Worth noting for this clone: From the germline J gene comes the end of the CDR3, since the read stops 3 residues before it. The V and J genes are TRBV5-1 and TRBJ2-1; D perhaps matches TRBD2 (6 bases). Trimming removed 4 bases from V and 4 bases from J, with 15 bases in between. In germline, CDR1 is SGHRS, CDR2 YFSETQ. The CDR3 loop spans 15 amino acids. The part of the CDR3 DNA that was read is TGCGCCAGCAGCCAATACAGCGGGTTTTACAATGAG. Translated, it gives CASSQYSGFYNE. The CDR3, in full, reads CASSQYSGFYNEQFF.

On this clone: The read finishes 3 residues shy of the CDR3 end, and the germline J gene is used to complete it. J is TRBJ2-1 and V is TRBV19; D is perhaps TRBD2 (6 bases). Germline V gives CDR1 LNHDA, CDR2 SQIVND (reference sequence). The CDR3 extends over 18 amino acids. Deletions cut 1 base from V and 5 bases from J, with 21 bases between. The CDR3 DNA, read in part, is TGTGCCAGTAGTATAGGGTGGAGGGGCCCCCGAAGGGACAATGAG. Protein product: CASSIGWRGPRRDNE. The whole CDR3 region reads CASSIGWRGPRRDNEQFF.